What follows are 19 T cell receptor beta chains derived from one specimen sequenced in a study of blood T cell repertoires in COVID-19. This table comes from immunoSEQ multiplex PCR, and its TCRdb copy is limited to in-frame clones, with some not included. The sample lists around 180,000 clones; around three quarters were seen once. The sample taken for sequencing was peripheral blood. Receptors originate from a man aged 65 to 85 with active or convalescent COVID-19.

The V and J genes are TRBV2 and TRBJ2-7, with 7 bases matching TRBD2. This CDR3 region has 15 residues. V shed 6 bases and J 0 bases; nucleotides not matched to a gene: 8. CDR1 and CDR2 from the germline V gene are SNHLY and FYNNEI. CDR3 in DNA: TGTGCCAGCAGAAAGGACGGGGGGAGCTCCTACGAGCAGTACTTC. This sequence encodes CASRKDGGSSYEQYF.

This chain joins TRBV5-1 and TRBJ2-7; 10 bases match TRBD2. V lost 3 bases, J lost 2 bases, and 5 bases stayed unmatched. The CDR3 sequence is 15 residues long. Germline V gives CDR1 SGHRS, CDR2 YFSETQ. CDR3 nucleotides: TGCGCCAGCAGCTCAATGACTAGCGGGCCCTACGAGCAGTACTTC. Amino acid sequence: CASSSMTSGPYEQYF.

The chain couples TRBV5-1 to TRBJ2-3; TRBD1 might be the D (5 bases). CDR3 size: 15 residues. Germline V lookup: CDR1 SGHRS, CDR2 YFSETQ. The ends were cut back, 2 bases at V and 6 bases at J, with 16 bases in the middle. In DNA, the CDR3 is TGCGCCAGCAGCTTTTTGCAGGGTGACGCGGATACGCAGTATTTT. Its protein is CASSFLQGDADTQYF.

V and J are TRBV9 and TRBJ2-1; the match to TRBD2 covers 8 bases. Germline CDR1 SGDLS, CDR2 YYNGEE. V trimming: 4 bases; J trimming: 3 bases; junction bases outside the gene matches: 6. The length of the CDR3 is 15 residues. CDR3 in amino acids: CASSPGAGGYNEQFF. The CDR3 DNA reads as TGTGCCAGCAGCCCGGGTGCGGGGGGCTACAATGAGCAGTTCTTC.

In this sample, this clone turned up a few times. The genes are TRBV7-9 and TRBJ2-1; 9 bases fit TRBD1. Germline CDR1 SEHNR, CDR2 FQNEAQ (reference sequence). This CDR3 comprises 17 residues. Trimming removed 5 bases from V and 6 bases from J; junction bases left unmatched: 14. CDR3 loop: CASSKLGGTGFFNEQFF. The CDR3 nucleotides read TGTGCCAGCAGCAAACTGGGAGGGACAGGGTTCTTCAATGAGCAGTTCTTC.

V gene TRBV11-2 combines with J gene TRBJ2-5; 10 nucleotides agree with TRBD2. Germline V lookup: CDR1 SGHAT, CDR2 FQNNGV. The V segment lost 5 bases and the J segment 4 bases; nucleotides outside the gene matches: 7. The CDR3 has 15 residues. The CDR3, as DNA: TGTGCCAGCAGCGTCTCTAGCGGGGGCGGAGAGACCCAGTACTTC. This encodes CASSVSSGGGETQYF.

This chain connects TRBV24-1 to TRBJ1-2; 8 bases map to TRBD1. V dropped 3 bases and J dropped 6; count of bases not matched to a gene: 5. The CDR3 loop spans 14 amino acids. CDR1 and CDR2 from the germline V gene are KGHDR and SFDVKD. Written as DNA, the CDR3 is TGTGCCACCAGTGATAGTGACAGGGGTCATGGCTACACCTTC. Its protein is CATSDSDRGHGYTF.

The chain has TRBV9 and TRBJ2-2; the match to TRBD2 covers 9 bases. The J segment lost 2 bases and the V segment lost 2 bases, leaving 7 bases of the junction unmatched. This CDR3 spans 17 amino acids. Germline CDR1 SGDLS, CDR2 YYNGEE. CDR3 loop: CASSVTLGTSNTGELFF. DNA for the CDR3: TGTGCCAGCAGCGTTACCCTCGGGACTAGCAACACCGGGGAGCTGTTTTTT. The full variable domain, in which reference TRBV9 and TRBJ2-2 provide the parts outside the CDR3, is DSGVTQTPKHLITATGQRVTLRCSPRSGDLSVYWYQQSLDQGLQFLIQYYNGEERAKGNILERFSAQQFPDLHSELNLSSLELGDSALYFCASSVTLGTSNTGELFFGEGSRLTVL.

This chain joins TRBV6-1 and TRBJ2-1; tentatively, D is TRBD2 (5 bases). CDR3 size: 14 residues. V lost 0 bases to trimming and J lost 7 bases, with 10 bases between them. Germline V lookup: CDR1 MNHNS, CDR2 SASEGT. CDR3 amino acids: CASSEAGVVNEQFF. CDR3 nucleotides: TGTGCCAGCAGTGAAGCGGGAGTAGTGAATGAGCAGTTCTTC.

The chain couples TRBV4-1 to TRBJ2-7; possible D gene TRBD1, 5 bases. The CDR3 totals 15 residues. Trimming stripped 5 bases from V and 0 bases from J, with 14 bases between. Germline values: CDR1 MGHRA, CDR2 YSYEKL. The CDR3 protein is CASSYSRANSYEQYF. DNA for the CDR3: TGCGCCAGCAGCTATAGCAGGGCTAACTCCTACGAGCAGTACTTC.

CDR3 in amino acids: CASRESLGAAEAFF. The CDR3 DNA follows: TGTGCCAGCCGAGAATCTTTGGGTGCGGCTGAAGCTTTCTTT. V usage is TRBV6-5 and J usage is TRBJ1-1, with no clear D. The CDR3 extends over 14 amino acids. Deletions cut 8 bases from V and 6 bases from J, with 19 bases between. Germline V lookup: CDR1 MNHEY, CDR2 SVGAGI.

This clone was seen repeatedly, ten times or more. This chain links TRBV3-1 (or the pseudogene TRBV3-2) with TRBJ1-5, with D unclear. The CDR3 is 13 amino acids. Germline V lookup: CDR1 LGHDT, CDR2 YNNKEL (reference sequence). The ends were cut back, 3 bases at V and 7 bases at J, with 10 bases in the middle. The CDR3 is CASSQAAEQPQHF. In DNA, the CDR3 is TGTGCCAGCAGCCAGGCCGCGGAACAGCCCCAGCATTTT.

The genes are TRBV7-2 and TRBJ1-2, with 7 bases matching TRBD1. The germline V gene encodes CDR1 SGHTA and CDR2 FQGNSA. The CDR3 is 15 amino acids. Trimming at V came to 0 bases and at J to 7 bases, leaving 8 bases not matched to a gene. CDR3 sequence: CASSLAGAGGIGYTF. The DNA of the CDR3 is TGTGCCAGCAGCTTAGCAGGGGCAGGGGGGATTGGCTACACCTTC. The full variable domain, its missing parts supplied by reference TRBV7-2 and TRBJ1-2, is GAGVSQSPSNKVTEKGKDVELRCDPISGHTALYWYRQSLGQGLEFLIYFQGNSAPDKSGLPSDRFSAERTGGSVSTLTIQRTQQEDSAVYLCASSLAGAGGIGYTFGSGTRLTVV.

The V and J genes are TRBV6-5 and TRBJ1-6; D call uncertain. The CDR3 length is 13 residues. V lost 7 bases to trimming and J lost 7 bases, with 11 bases between them. Germline values: CDR1 MNHEY, CDR2 SVGAGI. The CDR3 DNA follows: TGTGCCAGCATCGCGGCCAAAAATTCACCCCTCCACTTT. Translated: CASIAAKNSPLHF.

The sample holds one count of this clone. V usage is TRBV6-5 and J usage is TRBJ1-1; D not certain. This CDR3 is built from 13 residues. The germline V gene has CDR1 MNHEY and CDR2 SVGAGI. Trimming stripped 7 bases from V and 1 base from J, with 10 bases between. In nucleotides, the CDR3 is TGTGCCAGCACGAGAATCTCGAACACTGAAGCTTTCTTT. Translation gives CASTRISNTEAFF.

The chain couples TRBV30 to TRBJ1-6; D call uncertain. This CDR3 region has 12 residues. Trimming took off 4 bases at V and 11 bases at J, with 12 bases between the two ends. Germline values: CDR1 GTSNPN, CDR2 SVGIG (reference sequence). The DNA of the CDR3 is TGTGCCTGGAAAGCTCCCTCGACACCCCTCCACTTT. It codes for CAWKAPSTPLHF.

This chain links TRBV3-1 (or the pseudogene TRBV3-2) with TRBJ1-5; 9 positions agree with TRBD1. The germline V gene has CDR1 LGHDT and CDR2 YNNKEL (reference sequence). Germline trimming cut 1 base from V and 3 bases from J; bases unmatched to any gene: 10. The CDR3 has 18 amino acids. CDR3 bases: TGTGCCAGCAGCCAAGGAGTGCGACAGGGGGGACACAATCAGCCCCAGCATTTT. This codes for CASSQGVRQGGHNQPQHF.

The chain has TRBV7-3 and TRBJ2-1, with 11 bases fitting TRBD2. CDR1 is SGHTA and CDR2 is FQGTGA in the germline V gene. This CDR3 spans 16 amino acids. The V segment lost 4 bases and the J segment 10 bases; nucleotides outside the gene matches: 12. The CDR3 sequence: CASSSSRSGGGREQFF. Written as DNA, the CDR3 is TGTGCCAGCAGCTCCTCCCGTAGCGGGGGGGGCCGAGAGCAGTTCTTC.

This chain connects TRBV7-2 to TRBJ2-2, with 13 bases aligning to TRBD2. The germline CDR1 and CDR2 sequences are SGHTA and FQGNSA. The CDR3 has 16 residues. V shed 6 bases, J shed 7 bases, and the junction held 8 bases outside the gene matches. In DNA, the CDR3 is TGTGCCAGCAGAGGGGCTGGACTAGCGGGAGTCGGGGAGCTGTTTTTT. It specifies CASRGAGLAGVGELFF. Complete variable domain (other parts from reference TRBV7-2 and TRBJ2-2): GAGVSQSPSNKVTEKGKDVELRCDPISGHTALYWYRQSLGQGLEFLIYFQGNSAPDKSGLPSDRFSAERTGGSVSTLTIQRTQQEDSAVYLCASRGAGLAGVGELFFGEGSRLTVL.